This T cell receptor beta chain was found in a study of T cell responses to AZD1222 COVID-19 vaccine. Trimming at V came to 5 bases and at J to 8 bases, leaving 8 bases not matched to a gene. The CDR3 totals 13 residues. The study's findings and limits: In the spike-specific TCR repertoire, nearly half reportedly target unmutated variant regions.

Concerning this clone: The antigen remains unidentified.

Clones were sequenced by immunoSEQ multiplex PCR, and TCRdb holds only the in-frame ones, with some missing. The sample lists around 99,000 clones; around 87% were seen once. This clonotype was obtained from an adult who received the AZD1222 COVID-19 vaccine. The chain combines TRBV12-3 or TRBV12-4 with TRBJ1-1; 7 positions agree with TRBD1. The specimen comprised peripheral blood, sampled 28 days after the second AZD1222 dose. The CDR3: CASSLTGIIEAFF. CDR3 in DNA: TGTGCCAGCAGTCTGACAGGGATCATCGAAGCTTTCTTT.